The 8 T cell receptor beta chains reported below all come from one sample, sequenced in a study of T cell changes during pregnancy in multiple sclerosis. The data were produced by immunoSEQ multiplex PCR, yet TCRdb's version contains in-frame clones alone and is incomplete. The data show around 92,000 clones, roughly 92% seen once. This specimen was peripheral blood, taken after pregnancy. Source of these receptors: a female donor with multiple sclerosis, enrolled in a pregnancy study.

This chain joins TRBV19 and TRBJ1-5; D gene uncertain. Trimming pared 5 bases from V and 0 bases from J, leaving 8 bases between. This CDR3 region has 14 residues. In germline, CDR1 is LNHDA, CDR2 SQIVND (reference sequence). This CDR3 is CASSAGNSNQPQHF. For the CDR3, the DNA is TGTGCCAGTAGTGCGGGAAATAGCAATCAGCCCCAGCATTTT.

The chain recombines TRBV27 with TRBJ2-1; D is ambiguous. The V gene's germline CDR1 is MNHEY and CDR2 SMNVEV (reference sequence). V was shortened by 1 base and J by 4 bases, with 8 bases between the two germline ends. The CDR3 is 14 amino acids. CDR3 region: CASSLYSLYNEQFF. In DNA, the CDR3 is TGTGCCAGCAGTTTATACAGCTTGTACAATGAGCAGTTCTTC.

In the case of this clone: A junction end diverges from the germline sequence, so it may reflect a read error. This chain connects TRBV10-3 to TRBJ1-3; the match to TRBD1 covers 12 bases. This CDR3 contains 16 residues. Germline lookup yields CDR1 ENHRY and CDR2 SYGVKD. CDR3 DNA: TGTGCCATTAGTGGGGGACAGGGGGCACAAGGAAACACCATATATTTT. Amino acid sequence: CAISGGQGAQGNTIYF.

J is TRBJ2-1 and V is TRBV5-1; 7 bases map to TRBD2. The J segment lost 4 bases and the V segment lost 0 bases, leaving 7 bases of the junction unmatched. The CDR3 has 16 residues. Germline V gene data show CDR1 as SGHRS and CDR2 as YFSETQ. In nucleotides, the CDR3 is TGCGCCAGCAGCTTGGGGCTAGCGGTATTTTACAATGAGCAGTTCTTC. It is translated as CASSLGLAVFYNEQFF.

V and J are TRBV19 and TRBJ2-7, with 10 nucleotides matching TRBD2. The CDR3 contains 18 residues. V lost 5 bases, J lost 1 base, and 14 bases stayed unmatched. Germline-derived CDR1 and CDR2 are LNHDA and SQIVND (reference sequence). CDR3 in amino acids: CASSRRSSPSGSSYEQYF. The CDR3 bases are TGTGCCAGTAGTCGTCGATCCTCTCCTAGCGGGAGTTCCTACGAGCAGTACTTC.

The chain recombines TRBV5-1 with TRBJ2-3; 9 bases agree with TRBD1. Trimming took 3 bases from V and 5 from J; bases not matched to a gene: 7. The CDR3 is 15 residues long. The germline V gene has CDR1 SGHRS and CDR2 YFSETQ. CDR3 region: CASSSRGTGRDTQYF. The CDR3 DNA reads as TGCGCCAGCAGCTCCCGCGGGACAGGGCGAGATACGCAGTATTTT. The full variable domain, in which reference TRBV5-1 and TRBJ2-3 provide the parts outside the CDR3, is KAGVTQTPRYLIKTRGQQVTLSCSPISGHRSVSWYQQTPGQGLQFLFEYFSETQRNKGNFPGRFSGRQFSNSRSEMNVSTLELGDSALYLCASSSRGTGRDTQYFGPGTRLTVL.

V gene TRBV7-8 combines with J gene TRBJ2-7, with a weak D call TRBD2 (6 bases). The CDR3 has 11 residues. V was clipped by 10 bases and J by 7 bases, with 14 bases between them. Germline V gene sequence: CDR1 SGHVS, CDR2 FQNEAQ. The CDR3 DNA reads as TGTGCCATCGGGGGAGTGGGTGAGCAGTACTTC. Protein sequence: CAIGGVGEQYF.

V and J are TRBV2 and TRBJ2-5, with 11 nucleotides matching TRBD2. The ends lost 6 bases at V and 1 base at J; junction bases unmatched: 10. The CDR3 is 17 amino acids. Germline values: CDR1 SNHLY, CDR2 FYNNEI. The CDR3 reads CASRSIASGRSQETQYF. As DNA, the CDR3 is TGTGCCAGCAGGTCCATCGCTAGCGGGAGGTCCCAAGAGACCCAGTACTTC.